What follows are 15 T cell receptor beta chains derived from one specimen sequenced in a study of blood T cells in healthy people across ages. Primed by a sample-barcoded 5' primer and a J-beta primer mix, a second PCR proceeded for about 7 to 11 cycles. TCRdb called the 5' RACE reads again in MiXCR, with one record for every CDR3 protein. The table lists some 1.5 million distinct CDR3 sequences, roughly 27% of them singletons, with 7.7% in the top ten. The source material was blood. The source of these receptors is a woman aged 25 to 39 in good health.

This clonotype occurred a few times. This chain uses TRBV12-3 or TRBV12-4 with TRBJ2-3; 8 bases match TRBD2. The CDR3 has 14 amino acids. J gave up 4 bases and V 6 bases, and 6 bases lay outside the gene matches. The CDR3 is CASSGRALADTQYF. The CDR3 DNA reads TGTGCCAGCAGCGGGAGGGCCCTCGCAGATACGCAGTATTTT.

This clonotype was observed a handful of times. This chain joins TRBV2 and TRBJ1-5; D is perhaps TRBD1 (5 bases). The germline V gene has CDR1 SNHLY and CDR2 FYNNEI. The CDR3 loop spans 13 amino acids. V lost 7 bases, J lost 5 bases, and 12 bases lay in between. The CDR3 nucleotides are TGTGCCAGCATCGCAGGGCTGCATCAGCCCCAGCATTTT. This translates into CASIAGLHQPQHF.

The chain uses TRBV11-2 and TRBJ2-3; TRBD2 aligns across 10 bases. This CDR3 is built from 17 residues. The germline gives CDR1 SGHAT, CDR2 FQNNGV. J gave up 0 bases and V 2 bases, and 5 bases lay outside the gene matches. The CDR3 nucleotides read TGTGCCAGCAGCTTAAGTAGCGGGGGGCCCAGCACAGATACGCAGTATTTT. Protein product: CASSLSSGGPSTDTQYF. Combining the CDR3 with reference TRBV11-2 and TRBJ2-3 gives the whole variable domain EAGVAQSPRYKIIEKRQSVAFWCNPISGHATLYWYQQILGQGPKLLIQFQNNGVVDDSQLPKDRFSAERLKGVDSTLKIQPAKLEDSAVYLCASSLSSGGPSTDTQYFGPGTRLTVL.

About this clonotype: The junction differs from germline at one of its ends, possibly a read error. The rearrangement joins TRBV7-9 to TRBJ1-2; TRBD1 is a possible D gene (5 bases). This CDR3 has 13 residues. Germline lookup yields CDR1 SEHNR and CDR2 FQNEAQ (reference sequence). The DNA for the CDR3 is TGTGCCAGCAGCTTAGGACAGAACTATGGCTGCACCTTC. It encodes CASSLGQNYGCTF.

The rearrangement links TRBV20-1 to TRBJ1-4; no firm D call. V was pared by 1 base and J by 8 bases, with 8 bases between. The CDR3 extends over 12 amino acids. Germline V gives CDR1 DFQATT, CDR2 SNEGSKA (reference sequence). The CDR3 sequence is CSARGGEEKLFF. The CDR3 coding sequence is TGCAGTGCTAGAGGAGGCGAGGAAAAACTGTTTTTT.

This sequence joins TRBV9 and TRBJ1-2; the D gene is possibly TRBD1 (6 bases). The ends were cut back, 1 base at V and 8 bases at J, with 18 bases in the middle. CDR3 length equals 15 residues. CDR1 and CDR2 (germline): SGDLS, YYNGEE. CDR3 loop: CASSVWGGDKAGYTF. For the CDR3, the DNA is TGTGCCAGCAGCGTATGGGGGGGGGACAAAGCAGGCTACACCTTC.

The V gene is TRBV12-3 or TRBV12-4, the J gene TRBJ1-4; TRBD1 might be the D (5 bases). With 3 bases removed from V and 8 bases from J, the gap between germline ends came to 13 bases. The CDR3 runs 14 residues. The CDR3 region has the DNA TGTGCCAGCAGTTTTTCCCGGGGGAGAGAAAAACTGTTTTTT. Protein: CASSFSRGREKLFF.

The gene calls are TRBV29-1 and TRBJ2-2; D gene unclear. Looked up from germline, CDR1 is SQVTM and CDR2 is ANQGSEA. Trimming removed 0 bases from V and 4 bases from J, with 3 bases in between. The CDR3 is made up of 12 amino acids. The CDR3 spells CSVEDFTGELFF. DNA for the CDR3: TGCAGCGTTGAAGATTTCACCGGGGAGCTGTTTTTT.

Worth noting for this clonotype: This may arise from a read error, as a much more abundant clone is one base away. V usage is TRBV9 and J usage is TRBJ1-2; D is ambiguous. The V gene's germline CDR1 is SGDLS and CDR2 YYNGEE. The CDR3 consists of 14 residues. The CDR3 loop is CANSVEGRPSSYTF. As DNA, the CDR3 is TGTGCCAACAGCGTAGAGGGCAGACCGTCGAGCTACACCTTC.

This chain links TRBV12-3 or TRBV12-4 with TRBJ1-1; D not certain. The CDR3 has 15 residues. V lost 5 bases and J lost 0, with 13 bases in between. CDR3 loop: CASSPAIILNTEAFF. The CDR3 DNA follows: TGTGCCAGCAGTCCCGCTATTATCCTGAACACTGAAGCTTTCTTT.

In this sample, this clonotype turned up a few times. The rearrangement links TRBV2 to TRBJ1-4; D gene ambiguous. The CDR3 length is 15 residues. The germline CDR1 and CDR2 sequences are SNHLY and FYNNEI. V was clipped by 9 bases and J by 2 bases, with 16 bases between them. DNA of the CDR3: TGTGCCAGTTGTCCCCGACGGGCGACTAATGAAAAACTGTTTTTT. Translation: CASCPRRATNEKLFF.

The rearrangement joins TRBV5-1 to TRBJ2-5; tentative D call: TRBD2 (5 bases). Germline V gives CDR1 SGHRS, CDR2 YFSETQ. Trimming stripped 2 bases from V and 11 bases from J, with 19 bases between. CDR3 length: 14 residues. The CDR3 sequence is CASSFQLETYGQYF. The CDR3 DNA is TGCGCCAGCAGCTTCCAACTAGAGACCTACGGGCAGTACTTC.

V usage is TRBV4-2 and J usage is TRBJ2-1; 8 bases are a match to TRBD2. The germline V gene encodes CDR1 LGHNA and CDR2 YNFKEQ. With V trimmed by 0 bases and J by 9 bases, 13 bases remained unmatched. The CDR3 spans 17 residues. In DNA, the CDR3 is TGTGCCAGCAGCCAAGAAATCAGCGGGAGTAGTGGAATTGAGCAGTTCTTC. Its translation: CASSQEISGSSGIEQFF.

This rearrangement joins TRBV20-1 to TRBJ1-4, with 7 bases fitting TRBD1. The V gene's germline CDR1 is DFQATT and CDR2 SNEGSKA (reference sequence). The V and J ends lost 1 base and 5 bases, in that order; junction bases with no gene match: 7. The CDR3 totals 15 residues. The CDR3 DNA sequence: TGCAGTGCTAGAGCTACCGGGACAGAGAATGAAAAACTGTTTTTT. Its protein is CSARATGTENEKLFF.

The chain has TRBV27 and TRBJ2-7; D may be TRBD1 or TRBD2 (5 bases each). CDR3 length: 13 amino acids. Germline V gene lookup returns CDR1 MNHEY and CDR2 SMNVEV (reference sequence). The V end was cut by 6 bases, the J end by 3 bases, with 12 bases between. CDR3 sequence: CASRGTAVYEQYF. CDR3 sequence (DNA): TGTGCCAGCAGGGGGACCGCGGTCTACGAGCAGTACTTC.